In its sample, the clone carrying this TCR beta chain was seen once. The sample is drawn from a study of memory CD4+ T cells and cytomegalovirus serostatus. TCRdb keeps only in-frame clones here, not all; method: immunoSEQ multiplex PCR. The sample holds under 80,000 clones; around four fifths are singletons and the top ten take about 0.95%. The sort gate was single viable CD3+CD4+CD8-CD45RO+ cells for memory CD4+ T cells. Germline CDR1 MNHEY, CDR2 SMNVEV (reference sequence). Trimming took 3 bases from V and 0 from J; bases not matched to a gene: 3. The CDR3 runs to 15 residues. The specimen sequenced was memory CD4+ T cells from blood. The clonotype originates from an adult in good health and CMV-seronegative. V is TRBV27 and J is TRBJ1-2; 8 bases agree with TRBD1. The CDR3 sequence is CASSFGQGPNYGYTF. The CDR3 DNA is TGTGCCAGCAGTTTCGGACAGGGACCTAACTATGGCTACACCTTC.